This T cell receptor beta chain appears in the sequencing data of a study of cytomegalovirus exposure and HLA in healthy donors (dated by TCRdb to the late 2010s). Study-wide context: An earlier analysis of under 600 of the donors reported 250 to 300 Gb of sequence data and about 100 million unique TCR beta sequences from 150 million to 200 million T cells. Several DR-DQ haplotypes were treated as single units for association and clustering because of strong linkage in the cohort. To predict cytomegalovirus infection status, the study combined high-throughput TCR immunosequencing, statistical association of individual TCRs with disease status, and machine learning. In a later analysis, previously published TCR beta repertoires from hundreds of donors were re-analyzed and high-resolution HLA genotyping was added so that TCR occurrence patterns could be studied. In the later analysis, no new phenotypic data were used to find candidate immune exposures; instead, reliance was placed on TCR beta sequences and their occurrence across donors. HLA typing covered class I and class II loci at four-digit resolution. The study profiled the T cell repertoires of hundreds of subjects by immunosequencing and related them to cytomegalovirus serostatus. About 310 gigabases of sequencing data and roughly 90 million unique TCR sequences were included in an early release covering roughly 700 HLA-typed donors. On average, 235,054 unique TCR beta nucleotide sequences were sequenced per donor among some 430 genotyped donors of the cohort, with 15% to 20% of those sequences being non-productive. A later genetic analysis took genome-wide SNP genotypes for about 65% of the roughly 670 donors and used that subset as a discovery cohort. Every discovery cohort repertoire had been produced on one sequencing platform. The number of typed donors differed by locus: about 629-630 for A, B, C, DRB1 and DQB1; some 540 for DQA1; 606 for DPA1; and approximately 450 for DPB1. In addition to the first cohort of around 670 subjects, a separate validation cohort of 130 or so different subjects was used. To decide whether each TCR beta V gene segment behaved as functional or pseudogenic, an earlier analysis of some 600 of the donors relied on high-throughput TCR beta sequencing. The study aimed to test whether cataloging public T cell receptors could reveal signatures of past pathogen exposure. Donor age, sex, ethnicity and CMV serostatus were compiled alongside the repertoire data. Of the roughly 400 genotyped donors, 75% to 85% were placed in the genetic ancestry cluster associated with self-reported Caucasian donors.

Receptor amplification or capture employed the immunoSEQ multiplex PCR assay. A mixture of 60 forward primers for TCR Vbeta segments and 13 reverse primers for TCR Jbeta segments was used in the multiplex PCR. Amplification of the CDR3 region of rearranged TCR beta genes was performed with a multiplex PCR assay on genomic DNA. The Illumina HiSeq System was used to sequence the amplified TCR beta libraries as 87-base-pair reads. In the authors' own workflow: A later analysis counted about 82 million unique TCR beta chains across the roughly 700 repertoires, and 10 million to 12 million of these chains were shared by at least two donors. Raw reads were error-corrected and collapsed into unique sequences by a nearest-neighbor algorithm in which closely related sequences were merged to remove PCR and sequencing errors. V, D and J gene segments were assigned by aligning CDR3 sequences to IMGT reference sequences. For a sequence to be retained, at least a six-nucleotide match to both a V gene segment and a J gene segment was required. A rearrangement counted as productive if the CDR3 had no stop codons and remained in frame with V and J, and every other rearrangement counted as non-productive. CDR3 was defined by IMGT convention, running from the second conserved V-encoded cysteine to the conserved J-encoded phenylalanine. The earlier analysis of about 640 of the donors excluded any sequence lacking an unambiguous match to a single V gene segment. An earlier analysis of about 590 of the donors classified V segments as functional when productive rearrangements were above 56.7% and as segregating when the standard deviation between donors was above 5%. A statistical classification framework was built for diagnosing cytomegalovirus status from the catalog of TCR beta chain sequences. V and J gene assignment, in a later analysis, came from comparing TCR nucleotide sequences with IMGT/GENE-DB human TR gene sequences. A later analysis assigned CDR3 sequences and most-parsimonious VDJ recombination scenarios with the TCRdist pipeline. A later analysis defined each TCR beta chain by its CDR3 amino acid sequence plus V-gene family, and excluded reads lacking a unique V-gene family. As a way to deal with suspected cross-contamination and a sequencing artifact, a later analysis dropped 450 to 700 nucleotide sequences that were highly shared and had low generation probability. For each public chain, a later analysis derived a clonal expansion index from normalized ranks of inferred template counts within each repertoire. In a later analysis, generation probabilities were computed with a VDJ recombination model fitted to out-of-frame rearrangements, and the resulting probabilities were checked against IGoR. In a later analysis, hypergeometric tests were used to score TCR-TCR, TCR-HLA and TCR-CMV co-occurrence, with a repertoire-size bias correction applied to TCR pairs. A later analysis estimated false discovery rates by permuting HLA or CMV assignments 20 times. In a later analysis, co-occurring TCRs were grouped using DBSCAN, and TCRdist sequence similarity was added for clustering within HLA-allele-positive subsets. Co-occurrence clustering excluded repertoires with fewer than 30,000 or more than 120,000 public chains, plus five with anomalous nucleotide sharing. TCRdb stores this immuneACCESS table with in-frame sequences only. Part of the clones is absent; in the studies checked, under half of the shortfall reflects unresolved V genes, and no reason is known for the rest. Clonal size and the V and J genes are those of that table, whereas D and trimming came from the DNA. This sample gives 120,000 or so clones in total; approximately 80% of them show up just once. The ten largest account for around 3.5% of the sample.

CDR1 is given as MDHEN and CDR2 as SYDVKM, both from the germline V gene. The CDR3 numbers 15 residues from cysteine through phenylalanine. Only CDR3 DNA remains: 45 bases, in frame from the first base. The junction carries 13 bases between V and J, which are trimmed by 5 bases and 2 bases respectively. In total, roughly 670 healthy bone marrow donors made up the cohort. Cohort members were all nominally healthy when sampled, although unrecorded immune exposures were likely present. The donor tested CMV seronegative and was one of the 352 seronegative cohort members. A peripheral blood sample was provided by each donor, and peripheral blood mononuclear cells were used for TCR beta sequencing. The Qiagen DNeasy Blood Extraction Kit was used to extract genomic DNA from the blood cell samples. Study-wide findings and limitations: In a later analysis, several top co-occurrence clusters were reported to appear linked to parvovirus B19, influenza, CMV and Epstein-Barr virus. Immune exposure information for the cohort was limited to CMV serostatus. Because counts were too low, seventeen rarely observed V segments, including chromosome 9 orphons, were excluded from the earlier analysis of around 640 of the donors. V-gene and J-gene trimming of TCR beta chains was associated with a missense DCLRE1C variant in a later genetic analysis, and the association was replicated in an independent cohort. Because some donors lacked HLA typing at each locus, the association tests relied only on the typed subset. In vitro tests confirmed that a few of the cytomegalovirus-associated TCR beta chains recognize cytomegalovirus antigens. A further reported finding was that TCR beta sequences accurately predicted the HLA-A and HLA-B alleles for most subjects in the first cohort. In a later analysis, HLA-associated TCR beta chains showed more clonal expansion and lower generation probabilities than non-associated chains that were equally common. In this cohort, only TCR beta chains were sequenced, and detectable features were limited by the absence of alpha or paired-chain data. The sequencing pipeline was judged likely to have produced a cluster of highly shared sequence variants as a technical artifact. The study gave a list of about 160 TCR beta chains associated with cytomegalovirus. Linkage disequilibrium might explain the correlated functional status among segregating V segments, but an unknown experimental factor could not be ruled out. Assigning TCR associations to individual alleles was difficult when HLA alleles, especially DR and DQ, strongly co-occurred. The classifier was reported to diagnose cytomegalovirus status with high specificity and sensitivity in both the original and validation cohorts. A later analysis found that TCR association rates varied across HLA loci, with DRB1 alleles showing the most associated TCRs and HLA-C alleles the fewest. Most CMV-associated TCR beta chains appeared to be HLA-restricted in a later analysis, and the HLA associations seemed to be driven largely by CMV exposure. A later genetic analysis reported fewer N-insertions in productive TCRs among donors in an Asian-associated ancestry cluster than the roughly 620-donor mean. The 87-base-pair reads could not distinguish some IMGT-functional V segments, including TRBV6-2 and TRBV6-3, so those segments were excluded. Presence/absence analyses assumed roughly uniform sequencing depth across donors, an assumption that may not hold. Most TCR sequences were seen in very few donors, while some public TCRs were found in many individuals. In a later analysis, around 17,000 TCR beta sequences were associated with specific HLA alleles at a false discovery rate of 0.05. The authors suggested that the approach could potentially be generalized to other disease states and immunological phenotypes. Broadly in line with IMGT annotations, most TCR beta V segments showed up in productive rearrangements about 90% or about 30% of the time in an earlier analysis of around 550 of the donors.

Points on this clone: Its antigen remains undetermined. No base-level quality is on record; no much larger clone is a single base apart.

Specimen: PBMCs. In this chain, TRBV28 is recombined with TRBJ2-1; the best D guess is TRBD2, with 5 bases matching. The TCR sequence derives from a man aged 30-40 years in good health and CMV-seronegative. The nucleotide sequence is TGTGCCAGCAGTCCTTCTACTAGTCCCTACAATGAGCAGTTCTTC. Translated, this gives CASSPSTSPYNEQFF. Where the CDR3 stops, the reference TRBV28 and TRBJ2-1 genes take over; the full variable domain is DVKVTQSSRYLVKRTGEKVFLECVQDMDHENMFWYRQDPGLGLRLIYFSYDVKMKEKGDIPEGYSVSREKKERFSLILESASTNQTSMYLCASSPSTSPYNEQFFGPGTRLTVL.